The T cell receptor beta chain described here comes from a study of blood T cell repertoires in COVID-19. Overall study: COVID-19 samples, acute and convalescent, were from the United States, Italy and Spain. Nucleic acid was either cDNA or gDNA, and it came from T cells, B-cell-depleted T cells, or PBMCs.

The Seattle site enrolled patients during active infection and followed them longitudinally. CDR1 GTSNPN and CDR2 SVGIG come from the germline V gene (reference sequence). V was shortened by 4 bases and J by 5 bases, with 5 bases between the two germline ends. The CDR3 length is 11 residues. TCRdb's copy holds only in-frame clones and misses some; the assay was immunoSEQ multiplex PCR. The sample lists roughly 170,000 clones, 70% to 90% occurring once. This sequence joins TRBV30 and TRBJ2-2, with D possibly matching TRBD1 (5 bases). The specimen sequenced was peripheral blood. This clonotype originated in a woman aged 50 to 65 with COVID-19, enrolled during active disease. CDR3 nucleotides: TGTGCCTGGACAGGGACCGGGGAGCTGTTTTTT. It is translated as CAWTGTGELFF.